This T cell receptor (delta chain) was sequenced for a study of gamma-delta T cells after stem cell transplantation (TCRdb year 2016). This clone qualifies as medium-sized (0.01 to 0.1%). No cognate antigen has been identified for it. There are no base qualities to consult, and no much larger clone falls within one base. From a lookup of the germline V gene, CDR1 and CDR2 are GEAIGNYY and EKD. The V end gives up 0 bases and the J end 2 bases, leaving 15 bases in the junction not matched to a gene. From cysteine to phenylalanine, the CDR3 is 19 amino acids long. The kept DNA is CDR3 alone, 57 bases in frame from the first base. Receptors were amplified or captured by RT-PCR. The sequencer listed for this sample is Illumina MiSeq. TCRdb called clones from the public reads with CATT, and repeated DNA sequences were later combined into one row. The sample data list 1,200 to 1,500 delta-chain clones, and around 7% of these were observed just once. 45% to 70% of the sample is held by the ten biggest clonotypes.

This clonotype originated in a human donor. It is not recorded whose cells these are; they may come from a transplant donor. The sequencing sample was made of gamma-delta T cells. This receptor chain uses TRDV2 and TRDJ1; 9 middle bases align to TRDD3. CDR3 protein: CACDTLTGGRPRGTDKLIF. The nucleotides are TGTGCCTGTGACACCCTTACTGGGGGACGGCCGCGGGGGACCGATAAACTCATCTTT.